The entry below gives a single TCR beta chain sequence along with its context. In the source study's methods: By means of reference gene primer amplification, nucleated cell counts were estimated. Generated by immunoSEQ multiplex PCR, the TCRdb table keeps only in-frame clones and is missing some. The V and J calls and the clone size are those of that table, but D and trimming were determined from the DNA. The table includes tens of thousands of clones, 65% to 90% detected once. The entry originates in a study of blood T cell repertoires in COVID-19. Study-level information: Acute-phase and convalescent COVID-19 samples originated in the United States, Italy and Spain. Sources were T cells, B-cell-depleted T cells, or PBMCs; the material itself was cDNA or gDNA.

The germline V gene has CDR1 SGHRS and CDR2 YFSETQ. This CDR3 spans 14 amino acids. Deletions cut 6 bases from V and 5 bases from J, with 17 bases between. The TCR comes from a human donor in a cohort sampled during active COVID-19. This chain joins TRBV5-1 and TRBJ2-5; a possible D gene is TRBD2 (7 bases). The sequencing input was peripheral blood. The CDR3 loop is CASTTIGGRETQYF. In DNA form, the CDR3 reads TGCGCCAGCACCACGATCGGGGGGCGGGAGACCCAGTACTTC.